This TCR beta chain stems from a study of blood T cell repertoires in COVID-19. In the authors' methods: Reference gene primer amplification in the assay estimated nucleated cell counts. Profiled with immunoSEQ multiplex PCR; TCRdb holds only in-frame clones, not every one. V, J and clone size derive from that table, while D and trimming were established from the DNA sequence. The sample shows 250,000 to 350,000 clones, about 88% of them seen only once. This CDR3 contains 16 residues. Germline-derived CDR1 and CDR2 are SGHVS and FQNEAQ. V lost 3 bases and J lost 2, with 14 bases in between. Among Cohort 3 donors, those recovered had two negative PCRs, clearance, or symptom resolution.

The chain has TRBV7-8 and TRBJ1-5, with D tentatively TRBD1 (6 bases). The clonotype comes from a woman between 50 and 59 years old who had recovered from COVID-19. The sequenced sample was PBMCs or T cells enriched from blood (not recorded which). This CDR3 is CASSFGGAGGNQPQHF. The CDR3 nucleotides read TGTGCCAGCAGCTTCGGGGGGGCTGGAGGCAATCAGCCCCAGCATTTT.